The 16 T cell receptor beta chains listed next were all sequenced from one sample in a study of cytomegalovirus exposure and HLA in healthy donors. The PCR made use of 60 Vbeta and 13 Jbeta primers. Assay used: immunoSEQ multiplex PCR; TCRdb lists only in-frame clones, some missing. The sample has about 94,000 clones; less than 8% are singletons. The sequenced sample consisted of PBMCs. The receptors stem from a man aged 45 to 65 in good health and CMV-seronegative.

This clone was seen a few times. The CDR3 loop reads CASSLPNVGELFF. As DNA, the CDR3 is TGTGCCAGCAGCTTGCCCAATGTCGGGGAGCTGTTTTTT. The chain links TRBV5-6 to TRBJ2-2; D is undetermined. The CDR3 covers 13 residues. Looked up from germline, CDR1 is SGHDT and CDR2 is YYEEEE. V lost 1 base and J 7 bases, leaving 8 bases between the germline ends.

This clone came up a few times. The chain couples TRBV5-8 to TRBJ2-7, with TRBD2 identical over 11 bases. Looked up from germline, CDR1 is SGHTS and CDR2 is YDEGEE. V was clipped by 1 base and J by 4 bases; unmatched bases: 7. This CDR3 region has 16 residues. CDR3 protein: CASSLNPGLAAYEQYF. The CDR3 bases are TGTGCCAGCAGCTTGAACCCGGGACTAGCGGCATACGAGCAGTACTTC.

Only a few counts were recorded for this clone. The chain couples TRBV10-3 to TRBJ1-5; D perhaps matches TRBD1 (5 bases). This CDR3 has 12 amino acids. V shed 7 bases and J shed 9 bases, with 13 bases lying between them. Germline values: CDR1 ENHRY, CDR2 SYGVKD. CDR3 DNA: TGTGCCATCAAGGACATTGATGGGCCCCAGCATTTT. Translating gives CAIKDIDGPQHF.

About this clone itself: The germline gene is not matched at one end of the junction; a read error may be the cause. This chain connects TRBV6-1 to TRBJ2-7; 13 nucleotides align to TRBD2. Germline-derived CDR1 and CDR2 are MNHNS and SASEGT. CDR3 length: 17 residues. The CDR3 sequence: CASSGPGLAGPSYGQYF. The CDR3 nucleotides read TGTGCCAGCAGTGGGCCGGGACTAGCGGGACCCTCCTACGGGCAGTACTTC.

This chain links TRBV5-4 with TRBJ1-1; no reliable D call. The V gene lost 5 bases and the J gene lost 0 bases, with 14 bases spanning the gap. Looked up from germline, CDR1 is SGHNT and CDR2 is YYREEE (reference sequence). This CDR3 has 15 amino acids. CDR3 protein: CASSLGGRVNTEAFF. As DNA, the CDR3 is TGTGCCAGCAGTCTGGGCGGGCGGGTGAACACTGAAGCTTTCTTT.

A few counts support this clone. V and J are TRBV6-1 and TRBJ1-1; no reliable D call. Trimming left V 5 bases short and J 8 bases short, with 12 bases between. Germline assignment: CDR1 MNHNS and CDR2 SASEGT. The CDR3 loop spans 12 amino acids. The CDR3: CASSQVWREAFF. The CDR3 DNA follows: TGTGCCAGCAGTCAGGTGTGGCGAGAAGCTTTCTTT.

The genes are TRBV6-1 and TRBJ2-7; perhaps TRBD1 as D (5 bases). The CDR3 is made up of 12 amino acids. Germline V lookup: CDR1 MNHNS, CDR2 SASEGT. The germline V and J ends were trimmed by 0 bases and 12 bases, with 12 bases remaining between them. CDR3 protein: CASSEAHRTSYF. The CDR3 region has the DNA TGTGCCAGCAGTGAAGCGCACAGGACATCGTACTTC.

The gene calls are TRBV7-9 and TRBJ2-5; D gene uncertain. V was clipped by 4 bases and J by 0 bases, with 9 bases between them. Looked up from germline, CDR1 is SEHNR and CDR2 is FQNEAQ (reference sequence). The CDR3 contains 14 residues. The CDR3 loop is CASSSSKYQETQYF. The CDR3 bases are TGTGCCAGCAGCTCCTCTAAGTACCAAGAGACCCAGTACTTC.

This clone was recorded a few times. This chain connects TRBV7-9 to TRBJ2-6, with TRBD1 as a possible D gene (5 bases). Germline CDR1 SEHNR, CDR2 FQNEAQ (reference sequence). This CDR3 region has 16 residues. V was pared by 7 bases and J by 0 bases, with 13 bases between. CDR3 in amino acids: CASNQRGPSGANVLTF. The CDR3 region has the DNA TGTGCCAGCAACCAAAGGGGTCCCTCTGGGGCCAACGTCCTGACTTTC. Full variable domain (missing parts from reference TRBV7-9 and TRBJ2-6): DTGVSQNPRHKITKRGQNVTFRCDPISEHNRLYWYRQTLGQGPEFLTYFQNEAQLEKSRLLSDRFSAERPKGSFSTLEIQRTEQGDSAMYLCASNQRGPSGANVLTFGAGSRLTVL.

The chain uses TRBV19 and TRBJ1-3; 8 nucleotides match TRBD1. Trimming took 7 bases from V and 3 from J; bases not matched to a gene: 8. The CDR3 length is 15 residues. Germline assignment: CDR1 LNHDA and CDR2 SQIVND (reference sequence). The CDR3 nucleotides read TGTGCCAGTACCGCGCCAGGGGGCCGTGGAAACACCATATATTTT. Its translation: CASTAPGGRGNTIYF.

The chain is built from TRBV6-1 and TRBJ1-1; possibly TRBD1 for D (6 bases). The V and J ends lost 7 bases and 3 bases respectively, with 15 bases between them. The CDR3 is 14 residues long. Looked up from germline, CDR1 is MNHNS and CDR2 is SASEGT. CDR3 amino acids: CASTPRGSHTEAFF. CDR3 DNA sequence: TGTGCCAGCACCCCGAGGGGGAGTCACACTGAAGCTTTCTTT.

This clone occurred a few times. The chain couples TRBV25-1 to TRBJ2-1, with TRBD2 identical over 9 bases. The CDR3 covers 14 residues. Germline V gene sequence: CDR1 MGHDK, CDR2 SYGVNS. V was clipped by 7 bases and J by 3 bases; unmatched bases: 4. Here the CDR3 reads CASTLAGSYNEQFF. CDR3 bases: TGTGCCAGCACTCTAGCGGGAAGCTACAATGAGCAGTTCTTC.

This clone has only a few counts. The chain recombines TRBV10-3 with TRBJ2-5; maybe TRBD2 (6 bases). Per the germline V gene, CDR1 is ENHRY and CDR2 is SYGVKD. The V gene lost 4 bases and the J gene lost 5 bases, with 14 bases spanning the gap. The CDR3 sequence is 14 residues long. CDR3 DNA sequence: TGTGCCATCAGTGCACGGGAGAAGGGGGAGACCCAGTACTTC. Its translation: CAISAREKGETQYF.

This clone was counted a few times. The chain is built from TRBV10-3 and TRBJ1-1; no clear D. Trimming cost V 4 bases and J 3 bases, with 9 bases left between them. Germline V gene lookup returns CDR1 ENHRY and CDR2 SYGVKD. CDR3 length: 13 residues. The chain's CDR3 is CAISALEDTEAFF. CDR3 DNA: TGTGCCATCAGTGCGCTGGAGGACACTGAAGCTTTCTTT.

There are many counts of this clone. This chain uses TRBV7-8 with TRBJ1-4; no reliable D call. CDR1 is SGHVS and CDR2 is FQNEAQ in the germline V gene. Trimming removed 5 bases from V and 10 bases from J, with 11 bases in between. The CDR3 extends over 12 amino acids. CDR3 DNA: TGTGCCAGCAGCCTATCGACAAGAAAACTGTTTTTT. As protein: CASSLSTRKLFF. Supplemented by reference TRBV7-8 and TRBJ1-4, the full variable domain reads GAGVSQSPRYKVAKRGQDVALRCDPISGHVSLFWYQQALGQGPEFLTYFQNEAQLDKSGLPSDRFFAERPEGSVSTLKIQRTQQEDSAVYLCASSLSTRKLFFGSGTQLSVL.

The V call is TRBV7-2, the J call TRBJ2-3; no firm D call. Germline loops: CDR1 SGHTA, CDR2 FQGNSA. The CDR3 extends over 13 amino acids. Trimming cost V 5 bases and J 0 bases, with 6 bases left between them. In DNA form, the CDR3 reads TGTGCCAGCAGCCAAGCGAGCACAGATACGCAGTATTTT. Amino acids: CASSQASTDTQYF.